This entry is about one T cell receptor (beta chain). Its antigen remains undetermined. No qualities accompany the bases; no much larger clone lies one base away. The data were taken from a study of T cell clonotyping in hematopoietic cell transplantation (dated by TCRdb to the early 2020s). General notes on the study: Recipient samples taken before transplant were collected after cytoreduction. Recruitment of patients was conducted between 2015 and January 2017, and follow-up was continued until late 2020 or death. A total of roughly 130 blood samples were collected in the study from some 37 consecutive transplant recipients and their related donors. Here is what the overall study found, with its caveats: Recipient TCR diversity fell after transplant, with pathologically expanded clonotypes rising progressively from day 30 to day 180. Recipient repertoires showed only a small fraction of overlap with donor repertoires, and over 97% appeared de novo at the given depth. The sample size was limited, and because cells were not sorted, the contributions of CD4 and CD8 repertoires could not be separated. Broader posttransplant TCR repertoire diversity was predicted by donor and pretransplant recipient Inverse Simpson Index values.

The immunoSEQ assay, a bias-controlled multiplex PCR using V- and J-specific primers, was used to amplify TCR beta CDR3 regions from genomic DNA. In a second PCR step, the CDR3 amplicons were tagged with a proprietary barcode plus Illumina adapter sequences. An Illumina MiSeq instrument was used for sequencing of the CDR3 libraries. Turning to the authors' computational methods: Export and quality control were performed with immunoSEQ Analyzer 3.0, and downstream analyses were performed with R Bioconductor and Immunarch. Repertoire metrics were calculated using only productive rearrangements within the normalized downsampled data set. Pathologically expanded clonotypes were defined as those larger than 5 templates in the normalized cohort. The Inverse Simpson Index served as the measure of repertoire diversity. The non-normalized data set was used for CMV-specificity analyses so that all clonotypes could be captured. In TCRdb, the immuneACCESS table is reduced to in-frame sequences with V and J assigned. These tables do not hold every clone; where another copy was compared, an unresolved V gene accounts for under half, and the others remain unexplained. V and J calls plus clone size are reproduced from that table; the DNA served to infer D and trimming. In all, the sample holds some 30,000 clones, and 60% to 85% of those were seen once. The ten largest clones capture roughly 6.8% of the sample.

Reading the label with the study, this specimen's time point is: recipient sample about 28 days before transplant, after cytoreduction. Blood from recipients was drawn about 28 days before transplant and again at days 30, 100 and 180 after transplant. Using Nuclei Lysis Solution, genomic DNA was extracted from unfractionated peripheral blood mononuclear cells that were either fresh or cryopreserved. This TCR derives from a woman in her twenties or thirties with chronic myeloid leukemia. Some clones in this sample may be carry-over from other donors' samples. The specimen was peripheral blood mononuclear cells, collected before stem cell transplant.

The nucleotide sequence is given as TGTGCCAGCAAGACTAGCGGGGGCCACCGGGATGAGCAGTTCTTC. Translated, this gives CASKTSGGHRDEQFF. The sequence joins TRBV2 to TRBJ2-1, and TRBD2 matches 12 of the central bases. The CDR1 and CDR2 encoded by the germline V gene are SNHLY and FYNNEI. From the cysteine up to the phenylalanine, the CDR3 has a length of 15 residues. This entry keeps only the CDR3 DNA: 45 bases, framed from base 1. Unmatched junction bases come to 9, with V trimmed by 7 bases and J by 8 bases.